This TCR beta chain derives from a study of T cells in Graves' hyperthyroidism and ophthalmopathy. Study-wide results and limits: Ophthalmopathy, which appeared later, was predicted by the model a median 6.5 months before onset.

Amplification of TCR beta CDR3 regions used RNA as the template. The HTBI primer set served for first-round RT-PCR of the TCR CDR3. TCRdb called the multiplex PCR reads again in MiXCR, with one record for every CDR3 protein. The sample has about 640,000 distinct CDR3 sequences, roughly 15% seen once. With respect to this clonotype: The antigen remains unidentified.

Germline assignment: CDR1 DFQATT and CDR2 SNEGSKA (reference sequence). The CDR3 runs 16 residues. Trimming at V came to 0 bases and at J to 0 bases, leaving 8 bases not matched to a gene. Diagnoses were made from clinical symptoms, serum measures (thyroxine and TRAb), thyroid ultrasound and orbital computed tomography. The chain is built from TRBV20-1 and TRBJ2-7; 7 nucleotides match TRBD1. The source is a woman in her 50s with Graves' ophthalmopathy. Material: blood. CDR3 DNA: TGCAGTGCTAGAGAAAGAAGAGGGACAGTCTCCTACGAGCAGTACTTC. This encodes CSARERRGTVSYEQYF.